The T cell receptor (beta chain) under discussion was sequenced for a study of OX40 agonist ivuxolimab in advanced cancers. In the study overall: The group had a mean age of roughly 56 years, ranged from roughly 20 to 79, and was approximately 81% male.

With autoimmune disease history or systemic immunosuppression, patients were excluded. The sampling schedule covered blood at baseline, cycle 4 day 1, and cycle 7 day 1. Germline CDR1 reads SGDLS; CDR2 reads YYNGEE. This CDR3 region has 11 residues. V shed 0 bases and J shed 9 bases, with 4 bases lying between them. Clones were read by immunoSEQ multiplex PCR, and TCRdb kept only the in-frame ones, dropping some. The sample records around 72,000 clones, about 85% being singletons. The material was CD4+ or CD8+ T cells sorted from blood, obtained in a trial of the OX40 agonist ivuxolimab. The TCR was taken from an adult with an advanced solid tumor such as melanoma, head and neck, liver or kidney cancer. The J gene is TRBJ2-1, the V gene TRBV9; D remains ambiguous. CDR3 region: CASSVAREQFF. CDR3 DNA sequence: TGTGCCAGCAGCGTAGCGCGTGAGCAGTTCTTC.